The 10 T cell receptor beta chains below were found in one sample sequenced in a study of T cells after yellow fever vaccination. TCRdb passed the 5' RACE reads through MiXCR, listing each CDR3 protein once. The data show hundreds of thousands of distinct CDR3 sequences, approximately 12% seen once. This sample comprised PBMCs, obtained on the day of the yellow fever booster vaccination. Receptors originate from a man aged 25-45 years who received the YFV17D yellow fever vaccine.

In this sample, this clonotype turned up a few times. The V gene is TRBV13, the J gene TRBJ2-1; 13 bases align to TRBD2. The junction had 5 bases not matched to a gene; V was cut back by 5 bases and J by 7 bases. This CDR3 is 15 amino acids long. Per the germline V gene, CDR1 is PRHDT and CDR2 is FYEKMQ (reference sequence). CDR3: CASSQGLAGKNEQFF. CDR3 nucleotide sequence: TGTGCCAGCAGCCAGGGACTAGCGGGAAAAAATGAGCAGTTCTTC.

This clonotype was counted ten times or more. The rearrangement joins TRBV20-1 to TRBJ2-3; the D is unclear. The germline V gene encodes CDR1 DFQATT and CDR2 SNEGSKA (reference sequence). The CDR3 is made up of 11 amino acids. V was pared by 6 bases and J by 5 bases, with 9 bases between. CDR3 amino acids: CSAAPRDTQYF. DNA for the CDR3: TGCAGTGCGGCCCCTCGAGATACGCAGTATTTT.

V and J are TRBV11-2 and TRBJ2-1, with D perhaps TRBD2 (6 bases). The CDR3 extends over 15 amino acids. Trimming took 4 bases from V and 7 from J, leaving 17 bases between them. From germline, CDR1 is SGHAT and CDR2 FQNNGV. The CDR3 loop reads CASSYGTSTTNEQFF. CDR3 in DNA: TGTGCCAGCAGCTACGGGACTTCGACGACAAATGAGCAGTTCTTC.

This clonotype showed up just a few times. The chain joins TRBV6-5 to TRBJ2-7; 9 bases are shared with TRBD1. Trimming cost V 0 bases and J 5 bases; bases outside gene matches: 2. The germline V gene encodes CDR1 MNHEY and CDR2 SVGAGI. CDR3 length: 14 residues. DNA of the CDR3: TGTGCCAGCAGTTACTCTGGGACAGGGCACGAGCAGTACTTC. As protein: CASSYSGTGHEQYF.

The DNA of the CDR3 is TGCGCCAGCAGCCAAGAGAGGGGTGAGACCCAGTACTTC. Its protein product is CASSQERGETQYF. The chain joins TRBV4-3 to TRBJ2-5, with D perhaps assigned TRBD1 or TRBD2 (5 bases each). With 0 bases removed from V and 5 bases from J, the gap between germline ends came to 7 bases. CDR3 length: 13 residues. Germline lookup yields CDR1 LGHNA and CDR2 YSLEER.

A few counts support this clonotype. The J gene is TRBJ2-3, the V gene TRBV7-2, with unresolved D. Trimming left V 1 base short and J 6 bases short, with 8 bases between. CDR1 and CDR2 from the germline V gene are SGHTA and FQGNSA. CDR3 length: 13 amino acids. The CDR3 nucleotides read TGTGCCAGCAGCTTAGAGATTGCGGATACGCAGTATTTT. Protein sequence: CASSLEIADTQYF.

This clonotype was recorded a few times. The chain has TRBV14 and TRBJ1-2, with unresolved D. The CDR3 is 15 amino acids. Per germline, CDR1 SGHDN and CDR2 FVKESK. Trimming pared 1 base from V and 6 bases from J, leaving 15 bases between. The CDR3 bases are TGTGCCAGCAGCCAAGGAACATTCGGTGGCAATGGCTACACCTTC. As protein: CASSQGTFGGNGYTF.

This clonotype came up a few times. V and J are TRBV12-3 or TRBV12-4 and TRBJ2-1; 9 nucleotides align to TRBD2. The CDR3 is 12 residues long. Losses at the gene ends were 6 bases for V and 12 bases for J; bases not matched to a gene: 6. CDR3 in DNA: TGTGCCAGCAGATATAGCGGGAGTTCGCAGTTCTTC. Residues: CASRYSGSSQFF.

This clonotype was detected a few times. The rearrangement links TRBV20-1 to TRBJ2-1; 13 bases match TRBD2. This CDR3 has 20 amino acids. CDR1 and CDR2 from the germline V gene are DFQATT and SNEGSKA (reference sequence). With 5 bases clipped from V and 2 bases from J, the junction kept 18 bases outside the gene matches. The CDR3 loop reads CSAGKTTSGRPPGPYNEQFF. CDR3 sequence (DNA): TGCAGTGCTGGAAAGACGACTAGCGGGAGGCCCCCAGGGCCCTACAATGAGCAGTTCTTC.

V is TRBV7-2 and J is TRBJ2-5, with a tentative D call TRBD1 (6 bases). Germline CDR1 and CDR2: SGHTA and FQGNSA. The CDR3 spans 17 residues. V shed 4 bases and J shed 5 bases, with 23 bases lying between them. The CDR3 nucleotides are TGTGCCAGCAGCTGGAGCCTACAGGGTATATTGGATGAGACCCAGTACTTC. It specifies CASSWSLQGILDETQYF.